This T cell receptor beta chain is from a study of early stage breast cancer tumors. At the level of the study: ER+/PR+/HER2- status applied to about 70% of the 16 invasive breast tumors. Among around twelve ER+/PR+/HER2- tumors, eight were ductal, four lobular.

The table came from immunoSEQ multiplex PCR; TCRdb's copy has only in-frame clones and leaves some out. In the table there are some 5,500 clones, 70% of which are singletons. With respect to this clone: The antigen is undetermined.

Whole-study results and caveats: Compared with adjacent normal breast, tumors showed 2.5 to 3-fold denser, more clonal T cells.

The clonotype comes from a person aged 55 to 75 with breast cancer. The sequenced material came from normal breast tissue next to the tumor.

CDR3 amino acids: CASSLLARGFGQPQHF. The CDR3 region has the DNA TGTGCCAGCAGCTTGTTGGCCAGAGGCTTTGGTCAGCCCCAGCATTTT. The chain combines TRBV5-5 with TRBJ1-5; the D is unclear. V shed 1 base and J shed 6 bases, with 17 bases lying between them. Germline-derived CDR1 and CDR2 are SGHKS and YYEKEE (reference sequence). The CDR3 covers 16 residues. Variable domain in full (rest from reference TRBV5-5 and TRBJ1-5): DAGVTQSPTHLIKTRGQQVTLRCSPISGHKSVSWYQQVLGQGPQFIFQYYEKEERGRGNFPDRFSARQFPNYSSELNVNALLLGDSALYLCASSLLARGFGQPQHFGDGTRLSIL.